These T cell receptor beta chains were read from a single sample in a study of response to subunit inactivated influenza vaccine. TCRdb independently ran MiXCR on the RT-PCR reads; one entry per CDR3 protein. The table includes 500,000 to 600,000 distinct CDR3 sequences, around 8% detected once. The input for sequencing was PBMCs from blood, taken less than 25 months after vaccination. The receptors shown here come from a man aged 50 to 69 who received an inactivated influenza vaccine. CDR3s leave out the opening cysteine and the closing phenylalanine or tryptophan.

CDR3 length: 13
J gene: TRBJ2-2
V gene: TRBV5-1
CDR3 protein: ASSLRDIHTGELF

CDR3 length: 11
J gene: TRBJ2-7
V gene: TRBV29-1
CDR3 protein: SANSGPPWEQY

CDR3 length: 13
J gene: TRBJ2-5
V gene: TRBV2
CDR3 protein: ASSFGRGLQETQY

CDR3 length: 11
J gene: TRBJ1-2
V gene: TRBV5-5
CDR3 protein: ASSDTLTYGYT

CDR3 length: 13
J gene: TRBJ2-3
V gene: TRBV5-1
CDR3 protein: ASSSQASGTDTQY

CDR3 length: 9
J gene: TRBJ2-7
V gene: TRBV29-1
CDR3 protein: SVGTGDEQY

CDR3 length: 12
J gene: TRBJ1-5
V gene: TRBV12-3/TRBV12-4
CDR3 protein: ASSPYDRNQPQH

CDR3 length: 12
J gene: TRBJ2-1
V gene: TRBV20-1
CDR3 protein: SASVAGGRREQF

CDR3 length: 14
J gene: TRBJ1-4
V gene: TRBV7-2
CDR3 protein: ASSWQDTRAPEKLF

CDR3 length: 12
J gene: TRBJ1-5
V gene: TRBV6-2/TRBV6-3
CDR3 protein: ASVGGASNQPQH

CDR3 length: 15
J gene: TRBJ2-2
V gene: TRBV7-2
CDR3 protein: ASSLRASGRNTGELF

CDR3 length: 11
J gene: TRBJ1-5
V gene: TRBV30
CDR3 protein: AWRGQGNQPQH

CDR3 length: 12
J gene: TRBJ2-7
V gene: TRBV12-3/TRBV12-4
CDR3 protein: ASKRGSGRYEQY

CDR3 length: 15
J gene: TRBJ2-7
V gene: TRBV7-2
CDR3 protein: ASSLGATGRVSYEQY

CDR3 length: 9
J gene: TRBJ1-1
V gene: TRBV25-1
CDR3 protein: ASRIGVEAF

CDR3 length: 13
J gene: TRBJ2-3
V gene: TRBV27
CDR3 protein: ASSPQGVGTDTQY

CDR3 length: 14
J gene: TRBJ2-7
V gene: TRBV7-8
CDR3 protein: ASSLAGTSGNYEQY

CDR3 length: 11
J gene: TRBJ2-7
V gene: TRBV12-3/TRBV12-4
CDR3 protein: AIGGQGYYEQY

CDR3 length: 11
J gene: TRBJ2-7
V gene: TRBV7-8
CDR3 protein: ASSSVWVNEQY

CDR3 length: 16
J gene: TRBJ1-1
V gene: TRBV11-3
CDR3 protein: ASSPSGGGAQSYTEAF

CDR3 length: 15
J gene: TRBJ2-1
V gene: TRBV7-8
CDR3 protein: ASSFSVGRSSYNEQF

CDR3 length: 12
J gene: TRBJ2-2
V gene: TRBV6-5
CDR3 protein: TSSYWGNTGELF

CDR3 length: 12
J gene: TRBJ2-7
V gene: TRBV25-1
CDR3 protein: ASSETSRNSAEY

CDR3 length: 10
J gene: TRBJ2-5
V gene: TRBV5-5
CDR3 protein: ASRNPQETQY

CDR3 length: 11
J gene: TRBJ1-3
V gene: TRBV12-3/TRBV12-4
CDR3 protein: ASSFTSGNTIY